This T cell receptor beta chain is from a study of blood T cell repertoires in COVID-19 (TCRdb year 2020). The study in broad terms: Collaborator samples came from the United States, Italy and Spain and covered acute and convalescent phases of COVID-19. Sample metadata almost always included a de-identified subject ID, COVID-19 status, age in years and sex. The prospective study material was composed of cDNA or gDNA derived from T cells, B-cell-depleted T cells, or PBMCs. A freely available public database, intended as a resource for researchers studying the immune response to SARS-CoV-2, is where the repertoires were released. Deeply sampled blood TCRbeta repertoires from subjects exposed to, actively infected with, or recovered from COVID-19 were included in the dataset. Samples came from the ongoing ImmuneRACE study (first 160 participants) plus 1,254 subjects from 6 global collaborators. HLA class I and class II types, where available, came from metadata supplied by the sample provider rather than from assay-based typing.

The collaborating institutions used their own protocols to collect whole blood in K2EDTA tubes. For TCRbeta analysis, collaborators shipped samples as frozen whole blood, isolated PBMCs, or DNA extracted from either of those sample types. A word on this clone: Its antigen remains unidentified. There are no base qualities to consult, and no much larger clone falls within one base.

Including cysteine and phenylalanine, the CDR3 has 15 amino acids. Just the 45-base CDR3 DNA is kept, in frame starting at base 1. As encoded in the germline V gene, CDR1 is KGHDR while CDR2 is SFDVKD. Between the V and J ends, shortened by 3 bases and 0 bases respectively, the junction contains 9 bases. TCRbeta CDR3 regions were amplified from genomic DNA using the immunoSEQ Assay, a bias-controlled multiplex PCR. In the original analysis: Within the assay, amplification of reference gene primers was used to estimate how many nucleated cells each sample contained. Sequence reads were collapsed and filtered to measure the absolute abundance of every unique TCRbeta CDR3 rearrangement. For each sample, productive Simpson clonality was calculated as the square root of Simpson's diversity index over productive rearrangements. TCRdb's version of the immuneACCESS table is confined to in-frame rearrangements and falls short of the full clone set. An unresolved V gene accounts for under half of the shortfall where checked; the remainder is of unknown origin. That table supplies the V and J calls and clone size; D and trimming were determined from the DNA. For this sample there are roughly 200,000 clones; roughly 90% appear just once. Roughly 0.56% of the sample is in the top ten clones.

Summary of the overall study and its limitations: The quantity of clinical and demographic metadata differed by source and by participant and was supplied without curation.

The specimen was peripheral blood. The rearrangement combines TRBV24-1 with TRBJ2-3; TRBD2 is possibly the D segment (6 matching bases). This receptor was obtained from a man between 45 and 60 years old with acute or convalescent COVID-19. The CDR3 amino acid sequence is: CATSDPSASTDTQYF. The DNA sequence reads TGTGCCACCAGTGATCCTAGCGCTAGCACAGATACGCAGTATTTT.